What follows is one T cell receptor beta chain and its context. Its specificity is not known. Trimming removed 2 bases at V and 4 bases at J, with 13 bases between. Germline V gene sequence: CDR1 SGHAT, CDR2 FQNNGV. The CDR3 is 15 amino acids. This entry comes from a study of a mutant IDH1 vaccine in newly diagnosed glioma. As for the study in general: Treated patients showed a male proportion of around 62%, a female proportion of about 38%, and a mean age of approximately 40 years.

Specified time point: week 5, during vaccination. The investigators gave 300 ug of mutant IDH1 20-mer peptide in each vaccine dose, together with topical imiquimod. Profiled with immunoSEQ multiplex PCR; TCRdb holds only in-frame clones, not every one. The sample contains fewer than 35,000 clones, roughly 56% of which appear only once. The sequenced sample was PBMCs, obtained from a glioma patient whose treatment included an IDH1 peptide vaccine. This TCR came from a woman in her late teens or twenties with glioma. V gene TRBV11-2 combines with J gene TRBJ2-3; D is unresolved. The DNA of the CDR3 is TGTGCCAGCAGCTTAACCTTGGCCGGAGCAGATACGCAGTATTTT. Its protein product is CASSLTLAGADTQYF. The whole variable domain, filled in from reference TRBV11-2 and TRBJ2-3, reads EAGVAQSPRYKIIEKRQSVAFWCNPISGHATLYWYQQILGQGPKLLIQFQNNGVVDDSQLPKDRFSAERLKGVDSTLKIQPAKLEDSAVYLCASSLTLAGADTQYFGPGTRLTVL.